This T cell receptor (beta chain) was sequenced for a study of technical replicates of blood from a handful of donors. Some clones are missing from TCRdb's copy, which holds only in-frame ones; the method was immunoSEQ multiplex PCR. The sample lists around 89,000 clones; approximately 96% were seen once. This CDR3 is built from 12 residues. The germline V and J ends were trimmed by 4 bases and 5 bases, with 8 bases remaining between them. In germline, CDR1 is SEHNR, CDR2 FQNEAQ (reference sequence). Input material: T cells isolated from PBMCs. The chain carries TRBV7-9 and TRBJ1-1; D unresolved. The clonotype comes from a human donor in good health. CDR3: CASSSEMTEAFF. The CDR3 DNA sequence: TGTGCCAGCAGCTCCGAGATGACTGAAGCTTTCTTT.